Only a few counts were recorded for the clone carrying this T cell receptor (beta chain). Its specificity is not known. For sequencing, patients were chosen who had shown expansion of CD8+CD57+ cells by flow cytometry. The record originates from a study of CD8+CD57+ T cells in acquired aplastic anemia. Whole-study context: Sorted CD4+ and CD8+ cells yielded around 3.2 ug of DNA on average. Points from the study as a whole: Roughly 30 sequences, all CD8+ CDR3, were shared between patients and controls.

With 7 bases removed from V and 4 bases from J, the gap between germline ends came to 10 bases. The CDR3 covers 12 residues. Germline V gene lookup returns CDR1 MNHNS and CDR2 SASEGT. Using genomic DNA as the template, TCR beta VDJ and CDR3 profiling was carried out. MiXCR, run by TCRdb on the reads, gives a single entry per CDR3 protein. This sample has around 500,000 distinct CDR3 sequences, with roughly 34% found just once. The receptor's source is a human donor with aplastic anemia. Sequencing was performed on sorted CD4+, CD8+, or CD8+CD57+ T cells (not recorded which) from PBMCs. The chain has TRBV6-1 and TRBJ1-1; D ambiguous. The DNA for the CDR3 is TGTGCCAGCAAAACAGTAGGCACTGAAGCTTTCTTT. The encoded protein is CASKTVGTEAFF.